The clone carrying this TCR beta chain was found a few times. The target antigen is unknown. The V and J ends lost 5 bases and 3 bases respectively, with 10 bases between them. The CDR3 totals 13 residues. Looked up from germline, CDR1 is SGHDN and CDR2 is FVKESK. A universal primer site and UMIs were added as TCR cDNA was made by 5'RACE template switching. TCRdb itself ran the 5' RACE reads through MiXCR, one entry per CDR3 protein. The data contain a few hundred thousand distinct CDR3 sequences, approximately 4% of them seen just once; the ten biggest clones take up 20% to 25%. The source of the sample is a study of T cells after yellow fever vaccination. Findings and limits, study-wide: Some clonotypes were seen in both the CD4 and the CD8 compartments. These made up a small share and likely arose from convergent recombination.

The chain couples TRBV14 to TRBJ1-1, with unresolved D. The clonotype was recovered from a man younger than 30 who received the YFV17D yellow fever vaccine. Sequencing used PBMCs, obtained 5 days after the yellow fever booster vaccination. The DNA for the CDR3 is TGTGCCAGCAGCTGGGCCCGGGACACTGAAGCTTTCTTT. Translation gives CASSWARDTEAFF.